Each of the 3 T cell receptor beta chains below was sequenced from the same sample in a study of cytomegalovirus exposure and HLA in healthy donors. It was with 60 Vbeta and 13 Jbeta primers that the PCR ran. The table came from immunoSEQ multiplex PCR; TCRdb's copy has only in-frame clones and leaves some out. The sample lists approximately 190,000 clones, approximately 83% occurring once. Sequences were obtained from PBMCs. Every receptor here comes from a boy between 2 and 10 years old in good health and CMV-seronegative.

The genes are TRBV5-6 and TRBJ2-7; 8 bases match TRBD1. Germline V CDR1 and CDR2: SGHDT, YYEEEE. V shed 0 bases and J 5 bases; nucleotides not matched to a gene: 7. This CDR3 region has 15 residues. The CDR3 DNA reads TGTGCCAGCAGCTTGGTGGGGCACAGGGGGGACGAGCAGTACTTC. Protein: CASSLVGHRGDEQYF.

The chain uses TRBV19 and TRBJ2-4; D perhaps matches TRBD2 (6 bases). From germline, CDR1 is LNHDA and CDR2 SQIVND (reference sequence). This CDR3 spans 14 amino acids. With 9 bases removed from V and 1 base from J, the gap between germline ends came to 13 bases. CDR3 DNA: TGTGCCAGCAGGGACTCCGCGGCCAAAAACATTCAGTACTTC. It encodes CASRDSAAKNIQYF. The full variable domain, its missing parts supplied by reference TRBV19 and TRBJ2-4, is DGGITQSPKYLFRKEGQNVTLSCEQNLNHDAMYWYRQDPGQGLRLIYYSQIVNDFQKGDIAEGYSVSREKKESFPLTVTSAQKNPTAFYLCASRDSAAKNIQYFGAGTRLSVL.

The chain carries TRBV18 and TRBJ2-3, with 7 bases lining up with TRBD2. With V trimmed by 3 bases and J by 1 base, 7 bases remained unmatched. CDR3 length: 16 residues. Germline CDR1 is KGHSH and CDR2 is LQKENI. DNA for the CDR3: TGTGCCAGCTCACCTCCCCTGGGGGGGGGCACAGATACGCAGTATTTT. As protein: CASSPPLGGGTDTQYF.